Listed here is a single T cell receptor (beta chain). This specimen belongs to a study of blood T cell repertoires in COVID-19. As handled by the study authors: Amplifying reference gene primers gave estimates of nucleated cell counts. Clones were sequenced by immunoSEQ multiplex PCR, and TCRdb holds only the in-frame ones, with some missing. V and J calls and clone size follow that table, whereas D and trimming were derived from the DNA. The sample gives some 290,000 clones, roughly nine tenths of which show up once; approximately 12% is in the top ten. Germline CDR1 LNHDA, CDR2 SQIVND (reference sequence). Trimming took 3 bases from V and 0 from J, leaving 6 bases between them. The length of the CDR3 is 14 residues.

This receptor was obtained from a woman between 25 and 40 years old with COVID-19, enrolled during active disease. Sequencing used peripheral blood. The chain has TRBV19 and TRBJ1-3, with D unresolved. For the CDR3, the DNA is TGTGCCAGTAGTATTTCGAGCTCTGGAAACACCATATATTTT. Protein: CASSISSSGNTIYF.